The text below deals with one TCR beta chain. Everyone who donated was a healthy bone marrow donor. This sample is drawn from a study of cytomegalovirus exposure and HLA in healthy donors. V lost 4 bases and J 2 bases, leaving 15 bases between the germline ends. This CDR3 comprises 16 residues. Germline assignment: CDR1 MDHEN and CDR2 SYDVKM. PCR employed 60 Vbeta and 13 Jbeta primers. Produced via immunoSEQ multiplex PCR; TCRdb's table is partial and in-frame only. The sample lists fewer than 200,000 clones, roughly 78% occurring once. The genes are TRBV28 and TRBJ2-1; D may be TRBD1 (5 bases). This clonotype originated in a boy aged 5 to 17 in good health and CMV-seronegative. Material: PBMCs. CDR3 amino acids: CASSSIARQPYNEQFF. As DNA, the CDR3 is TGTGCCAGCAGTTCCATAGCTCGACAGCCCTACAATGAGCAGTTCTTC.